Listed here is a single TCR beta chain. Its antigen remains undetermined. No per-base quality is available; no much larger clone lies one base away. The sample's treatment or condition label, decoded: allogeneic hematopoietic cell transplantation with graft depleted of TCRalphabeta T cells and CD19 B cells. The transplant recipients were children given TCRalphabeta/CD19-depleted allogeneic hematopoietic cell grafts. The library was obtained by PCR. The sequencer listed for this sample is Illumina HiSeq 2500. TCR libraries were prepared with molecular barcoding, using unique molecular identifiers to normalize TCRbeta repertoire quantification. The public reads were reanalyzed by TCRdb: fastp trimming at Q25, MiXCR alignment, in-frame beta chains only. For every CDR3 protein sequence, its rows merge into one entry that carries the most common genes and DNA. This sample lists about 1,000,000 distinct CDR3 sequences; around 30% were detected once. The ten most abundant clones make up more than 25% of the sample.

The source of the sample is a study of T-cell reconstitution after alpha-beta-depleted transplantation in children (dated by TCRdb to about 2016). For context, the study as a whole: Using TCR repertoire profiling, the study quantitatively followed how T-cell immune reconstitution unfolded in children after TCRalphabeta/CD19-depleted allogeneic hematopoietic cell transplantation.

Paper-wide results and their limitations: In some patients, the high TCRbeta diversity seen at day 60 was put down to recipient T cells and intrathymic progenitors that had survived conditioning. The apparently early alphabetaT-cell count recovery about two months after transplant was reportedly dependent on only several hundred rapidly expanded clones derived from non-depleted graft cells. Over subsequent months, a decline in hyperexpanded clone frequencies was noted, and after one year, T-cell counts and TCRbeta diversity were mostly ascribed to newly produced T cells.

Here V drops 5 bases and J drops 7 bases, and the junction holds 13 bases not matched to any gene. Taken from cysteine to phenylalanine, the CDR3 has 17 residues. The DNA shown is the 51-base CDR3, in frame from base 1. The material sequenced was PBMCs, mostly from graft donor cells, taken 360 days after TCRalphabeta/CD19-depleted stem cell transplant. This receptor chain uses TRBV12-3 or TRBV12-4 and TRBJ2-1; 11 central bases correspond to TRBD2. This TCR was sampled from a boy less than two years old who had a stem cell transplant for SCID, so the T cells may come from the graft donor. The CDR3 region reads CASSRGVAGGLRNEQFF. The DNA sequence is TGTGCCAGCAGTAGGGGCGTAGCGGGGGGGCTTAGGAATGAGCAGTTCTTC.